This T cell receptor (beta chain) was sequenced during a study of control samples from healthy donors and cancer patients. CDR1 is SGHVS, CDR2 FQNEAQ, per germline. The ends were cut back, 6 bases at V and 2 bases at J, with 5 bases in the middle. The length of the CDR3 is 12 residues. Sequencing used immunoSEQ multiplex PCR; TCRdb keeps in-frame clones, though not all of them. The sample records over 80,000 clones, roughly four fifths being singletons. This clone was detected a few times. The origin of this receptor is a man aged 55 to 70 in good health. Sequenced input: blood. V is TRBV7-8 and J is TRBJ1-5; D not certain. CDR3 nucleotide sequence: TGTGCCAGCAGAGGAGGCAATCAGCCCCAGCATTTT. Its protein is CASRGGNQPQHF.